These T cell receptor beta chains were read from a single sample in a study of cytomegalovirus exposure and HLA in healthy donors. Sequencing was performed with immunoSEQ multiplex PCR; in TCRdb, only in-frame clones are kept and a portion is missing. The sample includes more than 50,000 clones. The sequencing input was PBMCs. The receptors originated from a young man in good health and CMV-seropositive. Each CDR3 is given with its conserved first and last residue. The order of the fields is D gene, V gene, J gene, CDR3 DNA, CDR3 protein. D genes are given only for firm matches.

d_call: .; v_call: TRBV2; j_call: TRBJ2-1; cdr3_nt: TGTGCCAGCAGTGAGGCGGGAAACATCCGGGGGCAGTTCTTC; cdr3_aa: CASSEAGNIRGQFF
d_call: TRBD2; v_call: TRBV5-6; j_call: TRBJ2-1; cdr3_nt: TGTGCCAGCAGTTTGCCTTGGGCTAGCGGGCGTTACAATGAGCAGTTCTTC; cdr3_aa: CASSLPWASGRYNEQFF
d_call: TRBD2; v_call: TRBV27; j_call: TRBJ2-3; cdr3_nt: TGTGCCAGCAGTTTAACTAGCGGTATCACAGATACGCAGTATTTT; cdr3_aa: CASSLTSGITDTQYF
d_call: .; v_call: TRBV6-6; j_call: TRBJ2-7; cdr3_nt: TGTGCCAGCAGTTACGCGGCAGGGCTGAGGTACGAGCAGTACTTC; cdr3_aa: CASSYAAGLRYEQYF
d_call: .; v_call: TRBV5-8; j_call: TRBJ1-3; cdr3_nt: TGTGCCAGCAGCTTGTTCAGGAACTCTGGAAACACCATATATTTT; cdr3_aa: CASSLFRNSGNTIYF
d_call: TRBD2; v_call: TRBV15; j_call: TRBJ2-1; cdr3_nt: TGTGCCACCAGCAGAGTAGCGGGAGCCCAGGGTGAGCAGTTCTTC; cdr3_aa: CATSRVAGAQGEQFF
d_call: TRBD1; v_call: TRBV7-8; j_call: TRBJ2-1; cdr3_nt: TGTGCCAGCATGGGAGGACAGGGGATTAACAATGAGCAGTTCTTC; cdr3_aa: CASMGGQGINNEQFF
d_call: .; v_call: TRBV6-5; j_call: TRBJ2-1; cdr3_nt: TGTGCCACCATCGGGACTGCCCTGAATGAGCAGTTCTTC; cdr3_aa: CATIGTALNEQFF
d_call: TRBD2; v_call: TRBV14; j_call: TRBJ2-1; cdr3_nt: TGTGCCAGCAGCCAACTAGCGGGAGGGCGGGGGAATGAGCAGTTCTTC; cdr3_aa: CASSQLAGGRGNEQFF
d_call: TRBD2; v_call: TRBV2; j_call: TRBJ2-1; cdr3_nt: TGTGCCAGCAGTGAATCACTAGCGGGAGTGAATGAGCAGTTCTTC; cdr3_aa: CASSESLAGVNEQFF
d_call: TRBD1; v_call: TRBV11-2; j_call: TRBJ2-2; cdr3_nt: TGTGCCAGCGGCCCAGGACAGGGAGTATTCACCGGGGAGCTGTTTTTT; cdr3_aa: CASGPGQGVFTGELFF
d_call: TRBD1; v_call: TRBV16; j_call: TRBJ1-2; cdr3_nt: TGTGCCAGCAGCCAATCGGGGACAGCCAGGTATGGCTACACCTTC; cdr3_aa: CASSQSGTARYGYTF
d_call: .; v_call: TRBV14; j_call: TRBJ1-2; cdr3_nt: TGTGCCAGCAGCCAAGACGCACTCTATGGCTACACCTTC; cdr3_aa: CASSQDALYGYTF
d_call: .; v_call: TRBV7-2; j_call: TRBJ2-1; cdr3_nt: TGTGCCAGCAGCTTAGCGCTTGGGAGAATGAACAATGAGCAGTTCTTC; cdr3_aa: CASSLALGRMNNEQFF
d_call: TRBD2; v_call: TRBV28; j_call: TRBJ2-7; cdr3_nt: TGTGCCAGCAGCCCGGGACTAGAGTCTGTCGAGCAGTACTTC; cdr3_aa: CASSPGLESVEQYF
d_call: TRBD1; v_call: TRBV5-1; j_call: TRBJ2-3; cdr3_nt: TGCGCCAGCAGCTCCACAGGGGGCCCGCAGAATACGCAGTATTTT; cdr3_aa: CASSSTGGPQNTQYF
d_call: .; v_call: TRBV20-1; j_call: TRBJ2-7; cdr3_nt: TGCAGTGCAAGGCGGGGATACGAGCAGTACTTC; cdr3_aa: CSARRGYEQYF
d_call: .; v_call: TRBV19; j_call: TRBJ1-1; cdr3_nt: TGTGCCAGTGGGGCTTACACTGAAGCTTTCTTT; cdr3_aa: CASGAYTEAFF
d_call: .; v_call: TRBV2; j_call: TRBJ1-1; cdr3_nt: TGTGCCAGCATTCTTGAAGGCGGAACTGAAGCTTTCTTT; cdr3_aa: CASILEGGTEAFF
d_call: TRBD1; v_call: TRBV27; j_call: TRBJ1-1; cdr3_nt: TGTGCCAGCAGTTCAGGGGGCACTGAAGCTTTCTTT; cdr3_aa: CASSSGGTEAFF
d_call: TRBD1; v_call: TRBV6-1; j_call: TRBJ1-2; cdr3_nt: TGTGCCAGCAGTGAAACGGACAGGGTTGGCTACACCTTC; cdr3_aa: CASSETDRVGYTF
d_call: TRBD2; v_call: TRBV7-9; j_call: TRBJ2-1; cdr3_nt: TGTGCCAGCAGCTTAGGCGTAGCGGGAGGTACGGAGCAGTTCTTC; cdr3_aa: CASSLGVAGGTEQFF
d_call: .; v_call: TRBV5-6; j_call: TRBJ1-1; cdr3_nt: TGTGCCAGCAGCCTCCCGTCTCTCAACACTGAAGCTTTCTTT; cdr3_aa: CASSLPSLNTEAFF
d_call: TRBD2; v_call: TRBV7-8; j_call: TRBJ2-1; cdr3_nt: TGTGCCAGCAGCTTAAACCCCGGGGGGGCTTCAGCCGATCACAATGAGCAGTTCTTC; cdr3_aa: CASSLNPGGASADHNEQFF
d_call: .; v_call: TRBV6-1; j_call: TRBJ1-3; cdr3_nt: TGTGCCAGCAGCGCGCAAAGCTCTGGAAACACCATATATTTT; cdr3_aa: CASSAQSSGNTIYF
d_call: TRBD1; v_call: TRBV6-5; j_call: TRBJ2-7; cdr3_nt: TGTGCCAGCACCTCGGGACAGCAAAACTACGAGCAGTACTTC; cdr3_aa: CASTSGQQNYEQYF
d_call: TRBD1; v_call: TRBV27; j_call: TRBJ1-5; cdr3_nt: TGTGCCAGCAGTTTATCAGGGGGCAGACAGCCCCAGCATTTT; cdr3_aa: CASSLSGGRQPQHF
d_call: TRBD2; v_call: TRBV13; j_call: TRBJ2-3; cdr3_nt: TGTGCCAGCAGCCCCGTCCGAACTAGCGGACCTCTGGCTAATACGCAGTATTTT; cdr3_aa: CASSPVRTSGPLANTQYF
d_call: .; v_call: TRBV11-3; j_call: TRBJ2-5; cdr3_nt: TGTGCCAGCAGCGTCTTAATCGAGACCCAGTACTTC; cdr3_aa: CASSVLIETQYF
d_call: .; v_call: TRBV7-9; j_call: TRBJ1-4; cdr3_nt: TGTGCCAGCAGCACCTGGCGGGGGGAAAAACTGTTTTTT; cdr3_aa: CASSTWRGEKLFF
d_call: .; v_call: TRBV28; j_call: TRBJ2-7; cdr3_nt: TGTGCCAGCAGTTTTTCCAGTTTCTACGAGCAGTACTTC; cdr3_aa: CASSFSSFYEQYF
d_call: .; v_call: TRBV5-5; j_call: TRBJ2-5; cdr3_nt: TGTGCCAGCAGCTTGAGGAGATCACAAGAGACCCAGTACTTC; cdr3_aa: CASSLRRSQETQYF
d_call: .; v_call: TRBV30; j_call: TRBJ1-2; cdr3_nt: TGTGCCTGGATGGGGGGACTCGGGGGCTATGGCTACACCTTC; cdr3_aa: CAWMGGLGGYGYTF
d_call: .; v_call: TRBV6-1; j_call: TRBJ1-5; cdr3_nt: TGTGCCAGCAGGGGGGGACGGCCCCAGCATTTT; cdr3_aa: CASRGGRPQHF
d_call: TRBD1; v_call: TRBV29-1; j_call: TRBJ1-1; cdr3_nt: TGCAGCGTTCCTAGACAGGGGAAAGAGTCGATGAACACTGAAGCTTTCTTT; cdr3_aa: CSVPRQGKESMNTEAFF
d_call: .; v_call: TRBV5-6; j_call: TRBJ2-1; cdr3_nt: TGTGCCAGCAGCTTGTGGCTCCGGGGGTACAATGAGCAGTTCTTC; cdr3_aa: CASSLWLRGYNEQFF
d_call: .; v_call: TRBV6-5; j_call: TRBJ1-2; cdr3_nt: TGTGCCAGCAGTCGATACGTAGATTATGGCTACACCTTC; cdr3_aa: CASSRYVDYGYTF
d_call: TRBD1; v_call: TRBV10-3; j_call: TRBJ1-6; cdr3_nt: TGTGCCATCAGTGAGTCGGAGGAGGGGGCTTCACCCCTCCACTTT; cdr3_aa: CAISESEEGASPLHF
d_call: .; v_call: TRBV5-1; j_call: TRBJ1-5; cdr3_nt: TGCGCCAGCAGCTTGGCCGGGGAGTTCAGCCCCCAGCATTTT; cdr3_aa: CASSLAGEFSPQHF
d_call: .; v_call: TRBV5-1; j_call: TRBJ2-2; cdr3_nt: TGCGCCAGCAGCTTCCGAGGCGCCGGAGGGGGGGAGCTGTTTTTT; cdr3_aa: CASSFRGAGGGELFF
d_call: TRBD2; v_call: TRBV27; j_call: TRBJ2-7; cdr3_nt: TGTGCCAGCAGTGCGACCGGGACTAGCTCCTACGAGCAGTACTTC; cdr3_aa: CASSATGTSSYEQYF
d_call: .; v_call: TRBV10-3; j_call: TRBJ1-1; cdr3_nt: TGTGCCATCAGTGAGTCGAACGGGCAGGGCGGAAGAAACACTGAAGCTTCCTTT; cdr3_aa: CAISESNGQGGRNTEASF
d_call: TRBD1; v_call: TRBV27; j_call: TRBJ1-4; cdr3_nt: TGTGCCAGCAGTTTACAGGGGGTAAATGAAAAACTGTTTTTT; cdr3_aa: CASSLQGVNEKLFF
d_call: TRBD2; v_call: TRBV5-1; j_call: TRBJ2-2; cdr3_nt: TGCGCCAGCAGCCATACTGGCGGGAGGGCCGCCGGGGAGCTGTTTTTT; cdr3_aa: CASSHTGGRAAGELFF
d_call: TRBD1; v_call: TRBV29-1; j_call: TRBJ2-7; cdr3_nt: TGCAGCGTACCGGGACAGCAGGGGACCTACGAGCAGTACTTC; cdr3_aa: CSVPGQQGTYEQYF
d_call: .; v_call: TRBV19; j_call: TRBJ2-1; cdr3_nt: TGTGCCAGTAGTATGGTGGCGGGTGAGCAGTTCTTC; cdr3_aa: CASSMVAGEQFF
d_call: .; v_call: TRBV6-5; j_call: TRBJ2-2; cdr3_nt: TGTGCCAGCAGTTACGGAGGGGGCGACACCGGGGAGCTGTTTTTT; cdr3_aa: CASSYGGGDTGELFF
d_call: TRBD2; v_call: TRBV15; j_call: TRBJ2-3; cdr3_nt: TGTGCCACCAGCAGAGTAGCGGGAGACACAGATACGCAGTATTTT; cdr3_aa: CATSRVAGDTDTQYF
d_call: .; v_call: TRBV9; j_call: TRBJ2-5; cdr3_nt: TGTGCCAGCAGCGTAAATATCGGCGGCTCACAAGAGACCCAGTACTTC; cdr3_aa: CASSVNIGGSQETQYF
d_call: TRBD1; v_call: TRBV19; j_call: TRBJ2-1; cdr3_nt: TGTGCCAGTAGTACCAGGGACAGTGGTACAACCAATGAGCAGTTCTTC; cdr3_aa: CASSTRDSGTTNEQFF
d_call: .; v_call: TRBV2; j_call: TRBJ2-7; cdr3_nt: TGTGCCACCGAAAAACTAGAGGGTTACGAGCAGTACTTC; cdr3_aa: CATEKLEGYEQYF
d_call: TRBD1; v_call: TRBV2; j_call: TRBJ1-1; cdr3_nt: TGTGCCAGCACTGGAACCCAGGGGGCAAGGACTGAAGCTTTCTTT; cdr3_aa: CASTGTQGARTEAFF